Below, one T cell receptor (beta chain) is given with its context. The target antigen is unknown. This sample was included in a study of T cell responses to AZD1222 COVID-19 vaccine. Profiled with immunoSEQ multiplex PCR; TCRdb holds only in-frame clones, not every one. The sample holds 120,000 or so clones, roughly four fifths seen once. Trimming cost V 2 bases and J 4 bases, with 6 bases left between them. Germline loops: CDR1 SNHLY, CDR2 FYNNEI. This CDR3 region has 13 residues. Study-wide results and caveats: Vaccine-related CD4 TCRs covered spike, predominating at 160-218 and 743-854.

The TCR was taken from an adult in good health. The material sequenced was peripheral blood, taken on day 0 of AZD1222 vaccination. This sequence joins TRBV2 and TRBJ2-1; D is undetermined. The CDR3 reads CASSERRYNEQFF. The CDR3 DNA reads TGTGCCAGCAGTGAACGACGTTACAATGAGCAGTTCTTC.